Below are 20 T cell receptor beta chains sequenced from a single sample in a study of breast tumors, draining lymph nodes, adjacent tissues. The lymph nodes were axillary draining lymph nodes from breast cancer patients. TCRdb passed the multiplex PCR reads through MiXCR, listing each CDR3 protein once. The sample records about 230,000 distinct CDR3 sequences, less than 40% being singletons. Material: axillary lymph node tissue. These receptors all come from a female donor with breast cancer. Some clones in this sample may be carry-over from other donors' samples.

This clonotype was seen repeatedly, ten times or more. The junction departs from germline at one end; a sequencing error may be responsible. The V and J genes are TRBV7-7 and TRBJ2-3, with TRBD1 as a possible D gene (6 bases). The CDR3 sequence is 14 residues long. The germline CDR1 and CDR2 sequences are SSHAT and FNYEAQ (reference sequence). CDR3 loop: CASSLGGGLDTQYF. The CDR3 nucleotides are TGTGCTAGCAGCTTAGGGGGTGGCTTGGATACGCAGTATTTT.

This clonotype appeared a few times. The genes are TRBV19 and TRBJ1-1, with D unclear. Germline V gene lookup returns CDR1 LNHDA and CDR2 SQIVND (reference sequence). The CDR3 extends over 16 amino acids. V was shortened by 7 bases and J by 1 base, with 19 bases between the two germline ends. The chain's CDR3 is CASTMRTDKRNTEAFF. CDR3 nucleotide sequence: TGTGCCAGTACCATGAGGACGGATAAGAGGAACACTGAAGCTTTCTTT.

This clonotype was seen many times. The rearrangement links TRBV20-1 to TRBJ1-3; 8 nucleotides match TRBD1. V lost 0 bases and J lost 4; bases outside the gene matches: 2. This CDR3 has 14 amino acids. Germline CDR1 DFQATT, CDR2 SNEGSKA (reference sequence). DNA of the CDR3: TGCAGTGCTAGAGATGGGGACAGGGGAAACACCATATATTTT. It is translated as CSARDGDRGNTIYF.

As regards this clonotype: One base away lies a much larger clone, so this may be a sequencing read error. The rearrangement uses TRBV19 and TRBJ2-7; 11 bases line up with TRBD2. CDR1 is LNHDA, CDR2 SQIVND, per germline (reference sequence). This CDR3 comprises 17 residues. The CDR3 sequence is CASSSRDSGTSGREQSF. The DNA of the CDR3 is TGTGCCAGTAGTTCCCGAGATTCCGGGACTAGCGGAAGGGAGCAGTCCTTC.

This clonotype was seen at least ten times. The chain has TRBV5-4 and TRBJ1-2; the D is unclear. Germline V lookup: CDR1 SGHNT, CDR2 YYREEE (reference sequence). Trimming took 3 bases from V and 2 from J, leaving 11 bases between them. The CDR3 covers 14 residues. The CDR3 nucleotides are TGTGCCAGCAGCTCCTGGACGGACAACTATGGCTACACCTTC. It encodes CASSSWTDNYGYTF.

On this clonotype: A much larger clone lies one base from this, so it may be a read error. The gene calls are TRBV11-2 and TRBJ2-2; possibly TRBD1 for D (6 bases). The CDR3 runs to 15 residues. Germline lookup yields CDR1 SGHAT and CDR2 FQNNGV. The V end was cut by 3 bases, the J end by 7 bases, with 15 bases between. For the CDR3, the DNA is TGTGCCAGCAGCTTGGGGGCTGTGAAGATCGGGGAGCTGTTTTTT. This sequence encodes CASSLGAVKIGELFF.

The J gene is TRBJ2-7, the V gene TRBV24-1; D is ambiguous. CDR1 KGHDR and CDR2 SFDVKD come from the germline V gene. The CDR3 spans 14 residues. V dropped 6 bases and J dropped 5 bases, with 16 bases sitting between them. CDR3 sequence: CATSRSRTMDEQYF. DNA for the CDR3: TGTGCCACCAGTAGAAGTCGGACGATGGACGAGCAGTACTTC.

This clonotype showed up just once. The gene calls are TRBV3-2 and TRBJ2-3; the listed D gene, TRBD2, was not tested against the DNA. TRBV3-2 is a pseudogene. The CDR3 length is 19 residues. For the CDR3, the DNA is TGTGCCAGCAGCCTCAAGGTGCCGACTAGCGGAGGAGACACAGGTACGCAGTATTTT. Translating it yields CASSLKVPTSGGDTGTQYF.

This clonotype was found a few times. The rearrangement links TRBV18 to TRBJ2-7, with TRBD2 identical over 8 bases. The germline CDR1 and CDR2 sequences are KGHSH and LQKENI. The ends lost 6 bases at V and 2 bases at J; junction bases unmatched: 12. The CDR3 loop spans 16 amino acids. The CDR3 nucleotides read TGTGCCAGCTCCCCCGGCAGCGGGGGAATCACCTACGAGCAGTACTTC. Protein sequence: CASSPGSGGITYEQYF.

This clonotype was counted ten times or more. This chain joins TRBV10-2 and TRBJ2-3; 8 bases match TRBD1. CDR1 and CDR2 (germline): WSHSY, SAAADI. V dropped 6 bases and J dropped 2; count of bases not matched to a gene: 4. The CDR3 has 14 amino acids. This CDR3 is CASRGGQVTDTQYF. Written as DNA, the CDR3 is TGCGCCAGCAGGGGGGGACAGGTCACAGATACGCAGTATTTT.

On this clonotype itself: This clone may be a read error of a much larger clone one base away. A read error is likely, as this CDR3 ends without the conserved phenylalanine or tryptophan. The chain combines TRBV30 with TRBJ1-2; 7 bases fit TRBD1. Germline lookup yields CDR1 GTSNPN and CDR2 SVGIG (reference sequence). The CDR3 totals 13 residues. The V segment lost 2 bases and the J segment 8 bases; nucleotides outside the gene matches: 8. DNA of the CDR3: TGTGCCTGGAGTAGGGGGGACAGAGGGGGCTACACCTAC. It specifies CAWSRGDRGGYTY.

In its sample, this clonotype was seen many times. The chain links TRBV19 to TRBJ2-5, with 10 bases fitting TRBD2. The CDR3 is 15 amino acids. Germline values: CDR1 LNHDA, CDR2 SQIVND (reference sequence). With 6 bases clipped from V and 2 bases from J, the junction kept 6 bases outside the gene matches. The CDR3 sequence: CASSPSGRGQETQYF. The CDR3 bases are TGTGCCAGTAGCCCTAGCGGGAGAGGGCAAGAGACCCAGTACTTC.

In its sample, this clonotype was seen many times. The chain carries TRBV12-3 or TRBV12-4 and TRBJ1-2; maybe TRBD1 (5 bases). The V and J ends lost 6 bases and 4 bases respectively, with 18 bases between them. The CDR3 has 15 residues. This CDR3 is CASRWRGTEGYGYTF. CDR3 DNA sequence: TGTGCCAGCAGGTGGCGAGGGACGGAAGGCTATGGCTACACCTTC.

The sample holds many counts of this clonotype. The chain has TRBV24-1 and TRBJ2-5, with 14 bases matching TRBD2. Germline lookup yields CDR1 KGHDR and CDR2 SFDVKD. The CDR3 sequence is 17 residues long. Losses at the gene ends were 2 bases for V and 5 bases for J; bases not matched to a gene: 6. The CDR3 loop is CATSDYRLAGGWETQYF. The CDR3 coding sequence is TGTGCCACCAGTGATTACCGACTAGCGGGAGGGTGGGAGACCCAGTACTTC.

There are many counts of this clonotype. The chain carries TRBV5-1 and TRBJ2-3; 9 bases agree with TRBD2. CDR3 length: 16 residues. Looked up from germline, CDR1 is SGHRS and CDR2 is YFSETQ. Losses at the gene ends were 0 bases for V and 5 bases for J; bases not matched to a gene: 7. CDR3 sequence: CASSLAGGRAGDTQYF. CDR3 in DNA: TGCGCCAGCAGCTTGGCTGGCGGGAGGGCGGGAGATACGCAGTATTTT.

This clonotype was seen ten or more times. This chain links TRBV28 with TRBJ1-2; 7 nucleotides line up with TRBD1. CDR3 length: 15 amino acids. V lost 4 bases and J lost 2; bases outside the gene matches: 7. CDR1 is MDHEN, CDR2 SYDVKM, per germline. The chain's CDR3 is CASSSTSTGNYGYTF. DNA for the CDR3: TGTGCCAGCAGTTCTACATCGACAGGGAACTATGGCTACACCTTC.

This clonotype was picked up many times. The rearrangement joins TRBV20-1 to TRBJ2-2, with 10 positions matching TRBD2. Germline V gene lookup returns CDR1 DFQATT and CDR2 SNEGSKA (reference sequence). The trim removed 5 bases at V and 4 bases at J, leaving 13 bases unmatched. This CDR3 spans 17 amino acids. CDR3 nucleotides: TGCAGTGCTCTCGGGACTAGCGTTCGAGGGGGCACCGGGGAGCTGTTTTTT. This sequence encodes CSALGTSVRGGTGELFF.

Many counts were recorded for this clonotype. The chain carries TRBV4-1 and TRBJ1-2; D ambiguous. Trimming took off 0 bases at V and 4 bases at J, with 12 bases between the two ends. This CDR3 has 15 amino acids. In germline, CDR1 is MGHRA, CDR2 YSYEKL. The CDR3, as DNA: TGCGCCAGCAGCCAAGATAACAGCTTCTCCTATGGCTACACCTTC. Translation: CASSQDNSFSYGYTF.

This clonotype has at least ten counts. The J gene is TRBJ2-3, the V gene TRBV5-6, with 11 bases identical to TRBD2. CDR1 SGHDT and CDR2 YYEEEE come from the germline V gene. Losses at the gene ends were 3 bases for V and 2 bases for J; bases not matched to a gene: 8. CDR3 length: 17 residues. This chain's CDR3 is CASSWGPSGRFTDTQYF. The CDR3 DNA follows: TGTGCCAGCAGCTGGGGCCCTAGCGGGAGGTTCACAGATACGCAGTATTTT.

This clonotype was seen ten or more times. The chain has TRBV5-1 and TRBJ2-5; D perhaps matches TRBD1 (5 bases). The CDR3 sequence is 14 residues long. Germline CDR1 is SGHRS and CDR2 is YFSETQ. V lost 0 bases and J lost 4, with 10 bases in between. As DNA, the CDR3 is TGCGCCAGCAGCTTGGATCCAGGGTTAGAGACCCAGTACTTC. It yields the protein CASSLDPGLETQYF.